A single sample is the source of the 11 T cell receptor beta chains below, sequenced in a study of shared clonotypes between healthy human individuals. This table comes from immunoSEQ multiplex PCR, and its TCRdb copy is limited to in-frame clones, with some not included. The data show millions of clones, with 90% to 95% seen just once and 0.1% to 0.15% held by the top ten. Sequencing used naive CD4+ T cells sorted from blood. Subset here: CD45RA+ positively selected. These receptors were obtained from a man aged 18-30 years in good health.

The chain carries TRBV5-1 and TRBJ2-5; tentatively, D is TRBD2 (6 bases). The germline CDR1 and CDR2 sequences are SGHRS and YFSETQ. V was pared by 0 bases and J by 5 bases, with 11 bases between. The CDR3 is made up of 14 amino acids. For the CDR3, the DNA is TGCGCCAGCAGCTTGGGCGGGGATTTCGAGACCCAGTACTTC. Its translation: CASSLGGDFETQYF.

This clone has only one observation. The chain uses TRBV2 and TRBJ1-1, with D uncertain. Germline CDR1 reads SNHLY; CDR2 reads FYNNEI. Trimming removed 4 bases at V and 0 bases at J, with 9 bases between. The CDR3 contains 14 residues. The CDR3: CASSVTVMNTEAFF. The CDR3 region has the DNA TGTGCCAGCAGTGTAACGGTTATGAACACTGAAGCTTTCTTT.

The CDR3 nucleotides read TGTGCCAGCAGCTTGTTGACAGGGGGCACGGACGAGCAGTACTTC. Amino acid sequence: CASSLLTGGTDEQYF. V gene TRBV5-6 combines with J gene TRBJ2-7; 10 nucleotides agree with TRBD1. With 1 base clipped from V and 5 bases from J, the junction kept 6 bases outside the gene matches. The CDR3 is 15 amino acids. Germline V lookup: CDR1 SGHDT, CDR2 YYEEEE. The full variable domain, with the rest looked up from reference TRBV5-6 and TRBJ2-7, is DAGVTQSPTHLIKTRGQQVTLRCSPKSGHDTVSWYQQALGQGPQFIFQYYEEEERQRGNFPDRFSGHQFPNYSSELNVNALLLGDSALYLCASSLLTGGTDEQYFGPGTRLTVT.

The rearrangement links TRBV10-3 to TRBJ2-3, with a weak D call TRBD1 (6 bases). Germline values: CDR1 ENHRY, CDR2 SYGVKD. CDR3 length: 15 amino acids. The ends were cut back, 10 bases at V and 4 bases at J, with 21 bases in the middle. The CDR3 here is CATSGQGQGSDTQYF. CDR3 coding DNA: TGTGCCACCTCCGGCCAGGGGCAGGGCTCAGATACGCAGTATTTT.

This sequence joins TRBV5-4 and TRBJ2-7; 11 bases align to TRBD2. The junction had 3 bases not matched to a gene; V was cut back by 5 bases and J by 5 bases. From germline, CDR1 is SGHNT and CDR2 YYREEE (reference sequence). The CDR3 loop spans 13 amino acids. CDR3 nucleotide sequence: TGTGCCAGCAGTTTGACTAGCGGGAACGAGCAGTACTTC. This gives the protein CASSLTSGNEQYF. The complete variable domain, with remaining parts taken from reference TRBV5-4 and TRBJ2-7, reads ETGVTQSPTHLIKTRGQQVTLRCSSQSGHNTVSWYQQALGQGPQFIFQYYREEENGRGNFPPRFSGLQFPNYSSELNVNALELDDSALYLCASSLTSGNEQYFGPGTRLTVT.

V is TRBV5-1 and J is TRBJ2-7; maybe TRBD1 (5 bases). This CDR3 spans 15 amino acids. CDR1 is SGHRS, CDR2 YFSETQ, per germline. V lost 3 bases and J 0 bases, leaving 13 bases between the germline ends. CDR3 residues: CASSWAGADSYEQYF. CDR3 DNA sequence: TGCGCCAGCAGCTGGGCTGGGGCAGACTCCTACGAGCAGTACTTC.

Details on this clone: The same CDR3 also results from other DNA sequences found in this sample. This rearrangement joins TRBV5-1 to TRBJ1-3; D call uncertain. The CDR3 runs to 15 residues. Trimming stripped 0 bases from V and 0 bases from J, with 7 bases between. Germline lookup yields CDR1 SGHRS and CDR2 YFSETQ. The CDR3 coding sequence is TGCGCCAGCAGCTTGGCAGACAACTCTGGAAACACCATATATTTT. Its protein is CASSLADNSGNTIYF.

The CDR3 reads CASRNSQGSGNTIYF. CDR3 in DNA: TGTGCCAGCAGAAACTCCCAGGGAAGTGGAAACACCATATATTTT. The chain joins TRBV6-5 to TRBJ1-3; D perhaps matches TRBD1 (5 bases). Germline CDR1 reads MNHEY; CDR2 reads SVGAGI. This CDR3 spans 15 amino acids. V was trimmed by 6 bases and J by 3 bases, leaving 15 bases between them.

With regard to this clone: Mismatch with germline at one junction end may stem from a read error. The chain carries TRBV18 and TRBJ2-7; D is possibly TRBD1 (6 bases). Germline-derived CDR1 and CDR2 are KGHSH and LQKENI. The length of the CDR3 is 14 residues. CDR3 region: CASSQGRDTYGQYF. In DNA, the CDR3 is TGTGCCAGCTCGCAAGGCCGGGACACCTACGGGCAGTACTTC.

The chain carries TRBV6-5 and TRBJ2-7; D tentatively fits TRBD1 or TRBD2 (5 bases each). CDR3 length equals 13 residues. V gave up 9 bases and J gave up 2 bases, with 14 bases separating them. Germline lookup yields CDR1 MNHEY and CDR2 SVGAGI. For the CDR3, the DNA is TGTGCCAGTAGTCGGCAGGGACCCTACGAGCAGTACTTC. Residues: CASSRQGPYEQYF.

The chain carries TRBV7-2 and TRBJ2-7, with a possible D match to TRBD2 (5 bases). Trimming shortened V by 5 bases and J by 6 bases, and 20 bases separated the two germline ends. Per germline, CDR1 SGHTA and CDR2 FQGNSA. The CDR3 covers 15 residues. CDR3 loop: CASSQRTGSSPEQYF. DNA for the CDR3: TGTGCCAGCAGCCAAAGAACTGGGAGCTCGCCCGAGCAGTACTTC.